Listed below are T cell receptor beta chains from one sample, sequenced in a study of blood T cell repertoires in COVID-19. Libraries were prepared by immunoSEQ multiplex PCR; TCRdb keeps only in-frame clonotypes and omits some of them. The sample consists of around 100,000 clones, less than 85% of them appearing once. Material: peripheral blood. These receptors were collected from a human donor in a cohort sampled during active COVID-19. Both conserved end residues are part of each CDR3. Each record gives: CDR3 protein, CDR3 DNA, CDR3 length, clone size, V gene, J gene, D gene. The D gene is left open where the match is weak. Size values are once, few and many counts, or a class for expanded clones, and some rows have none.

CASSFNRGGNSPLHF,TGCGCCAGCAGCTTTAACAGGGGGGGGAATTCACCCCTCCACTTT,15,-,TRBV5-1,TRBJ1-6,TRBD1
CASSPPTGEDTYEQYF,TGTGCCAGCTCACCACCTACAGGGGAGGATACCTACGAGCAGTACTTC,16,-,TRBV18,TRBJ2-7,-
CASTTGLAGRGADTQYF,TGCGCCAGCACTACGGGACTAGCGGGGAGAGGGGCAGATACGCAGTATTTT,17,-,TRBV5-1,TRBJ2-3,TRBD2
CASSPLGQFNSYEQYF,TGTGCCAGCTCACCATTGGGACAGTTTAACTCCTACGAGCAGTACTTC,16,-,TRBV18,TRBJ2-7,TRBD1
CVRSLLQAGANEKLFF,TGTGTCAGAAGCTTACTTCAGGCGGGGGCTAATGAAAAACTGTTTTTT,16,-,TRBV7-5,TRBJ1-4,-
CSARDPYEQYF,TGCAGTGCTAGAGACCCATACGAGCAGTACTTC,11,once,TRBV20-1,TRBJ2-7,-
CSAGTGLNQPQHF,TGCAGCGCTGGGACAGGGCTTAATCAGCCCCAGCATTTT,13,-,TRBV29-1,TRBJ1-5,TRBD1
CATSDPRTGDNYGYTF,TGTGCCACCAGTGATCCACGGACAGGGGATAACTATGGCTACACCTTC,16,-,TRBV24-1,TRBJ1-2,TRBD1
CASSLSVLSGYEQYF,TGTGCCAGCAGCTTGAGTGTTTTAAGCGGCTACGAGCAGTACTTC,15,-,TRBV11-2,TRBJ2-7,-
CSVFTGSEQYF,TGCAGCGTTTTTACAGGGAGCGAGCAGTACTTC,11,-,TRBV29-1,TRBJ2-7,-
CASSLYTGFFSPLHF,TGTGCCAGCAGTTTATATACAGGTTTTTTCTCACCCCTCCACTTT,15,few,TRBV28,TRBJ1-6,-
CASSQEDRVNPYEQYF,TGTGCCAGCAGCCAAGAGGACAGGGTGAATCCCTACGAGCAGTACTTC,16,-,TRBV3-1/TRBV3-2,TRBJ2-7,TRBD1
CAISESTTVETQYF,TGTGCCATCAGTGAGTCAACCACGGTAGAGACCCAGTACTTC,14,-,TRBV10-3,TRBJ2-5,-
CASGQGGYGYTF,TGTGCCAGCGGACAGGGAGGTTATGGCTACACCTTC,12,-,TRBV14,TRBJ1-2,TRBD1
CATSDFAYPDRGTEQFF,TGTGCCACCAGTGATTTCGCTTACCCGGACAGGGGAACGGAGCAGTTCTTC,17,-,TRBV24-1,TRBJ2-1,TRBD1
CAVRPPRGETQYF,TGTGCCGTCAGGCCCCCCCGGGGAGAGACCCAGTACTTC,13,few,TRBV6-5,TRBJ2-5,-
CASSQIHGLANEQFF,TGTGCCAGCAGCCAGATTCATGGACTAGCTAATGAGCAGTTCTTC,15,-,TRBV9,TRBJ2-1,TRBD2
CASSLAVIAGGINEQFF,TGTGCCAGCAGCTTAGCGGTAATAGCGGGAGGTATTAATGAGCAGTTCTTC,17,-,TRBV7-9,TRBJ2-1,TRBD2
CASSLAQGMNTEAFF,TGTGCCAGCAGCTTGGCACAGGGCATGAACACTGAAGCTTTCTTT,15,-,TRBV5-5,TRBJ1-1,-
CASSPFRDTASYEQYF,TGTGCCAGCAGCCCCTTCCGGGACACCGCCTCCTACGAGCAGTACTTC,16,-,TRBV11-2,TRBJ2-7,-
CASSLGGQGIEKLFF,TGTGCCAGCAGCTTGGGAGGGCAGGGTATTGAAAAACTGTTTTTT,15,-,TRBV11-2,TRBJ1-4,-
CASSYSTRAEAFF,TGTGCCAGCAGTTACTCGACCAGGGCGGAAGCTTTCTTT,13,few,TRBV6-5,TRBJ1-1,-
CASSQDTPAPGVNEKLFF,TGCGCCAGCAGCCAAGATACGCCAGCCCCCGGGGTAAATGAAAAACTGTTTTTT,18,-,TRBV4-3,TRBJ1-4,-
CASSPRPSGGDYNEQFF,TGTGCCAGCTCACCTAGGCCTAGCGGAGGGGATTACAATGAGCAGTTCTTC,17,-,TRBV18,TRBJ2-1,TRBD2
CASKFSSGANVLTF,TGTGCCAGCAAATTCAGCTCTGGGGCCAACGTCCTGACTTTC,14,-,TRBV7-9,TRBJ2-6,-
CAIAGDEAGQGAETQYF,TGTGCCATCGCAGGTGACGAGGCGGGACAGGGTGCAGAGACCCAGTACTTC,17,-,TRBV10-3,TRBJ2-5,TRBD1
CASSEQGAWKTQYF,TGTGCCAGCAGTGAACAGGGGGCTTGGAAGACCCAGTACTTC,14,-,TRBV6-1,TRBJ2-5,TRBD1
CASSHFAEAFF,TGTGCCAGCAGTCACTTCGCTGAAGCTTTCTTT,11,once,TRBV2,TRBJ1-1,-
CASSQETGGYTF,TGTGCCAGCAGCCAAGAAACGGGAGGCTACACCTTC,12,-,TRBV3-1/TRBV3-2,TRBJ1-2,-
CASSYTGQGAGYTF,TGTGCCAGCAGTTACACCGGACAGGGGGCCGGCTACACCTTC,14,-,TRBV6-5,TRBJ1-2,TRBD1
CASSPYRGLFLTLHF,TGTGCCAGCAGCCCGTACAGGGGGCTATTCTTAACCCTCCACTTT,15,-,TRBV3-1/TRBV3-2,TRBJ1-6,TRBD1
CASSYLNRAEAFF,TGTGCCAGCAGTTACCTAAACAGGGCTGAAGCTTTCTTT,13,-,TRBV6-6,TRBJ1-1,-
CASSSPGNEQFF,TGTGCCAGCAGCTCCCCGGGCAATGAGCAGTTCTTC,12,-,TRBV6-5,TRBJ2-1,-
CATSEAGRETQYF,TGTGCCACCAGTGAGGCGGGGAGGGAGACCCAGTACTTC,13,-,TRBV24-1,TRBJ2-5,-
CASSMVSSPSGNTIYF,TGTGCCAGTAGTATGGTATCCAGTCCCTCTGGAAACACCATATATTTT,16,-,TRBV19,TRBJ1-3,-
CASSVGTGLQETQYF,TGTGCCAGCAGCGTAGGGACAGGATTACAAGAGACCCAGTACTTC,15,-,TRBV9,TRBJ2-5,TRBD1
CASSKDGLAGGRNEQFF,TGTGCCAGCAGCAAAGACGGATTGGCGGGAGGCCGGAATGAGCAGTTCTTC,17,-,TRBV21-1,TRBJ2-1,-
CAIGAIEDQPQHF,TGTGCCATCGGGGCGATAGAAGATCAGCCCCAGCATTTT,13,-,TRBV10-3,TRBJ1-5,-
CASSYTGGGSPDTQYF,TGTGCCAGCAGTTACACGGGCGGGGGGTCGCCAGATACGCAGTATTTT,16,-,TRBV6-6,TRBJ2-3,TRBD2
CASSRTGDKAGGLTYEQYF,TGTGCCAGTAGTAGAACAGGGGATAAAGCGGGAGGCCTTACCTACGAGCAGTACTTC,19,-,TRBV19,TRBJ2-7,TRBD2
CSARRQVGGYGYTF,TGCAGCGCTCGCCGACAGGTCGGTGGCTATGGCTACACCTTC,14,-,TRBV29-1,TRBJ1-2,-
CATSRTRGDTEAFF,TGTGCCACCAGCAGAACCCGGGGGGACACTGAAGCTTTCTTT,14,-,TRBV15,TRBJ1-1,-
CASSTGLAGFQHF,TGTGCCAGCAGTACTGGACTAGCGGGGTTTCAGCACTTC,13,-,TRBV27,TRBJ2-7,TRBD2
CASSIAGGTTDTQYF,TGTGCCAGTAGTATTGCGGGCGGGACCACAGATACGCAGTATTTT,15,-,TRBV19,TRBJ2-3,-
CASSLSRTGSEAFF,TGCGCCAGCAGCCTCTCCAGGACAGGGAGTGAAGCTTTCTTT,14,once,TRBV5-1,TRBJ1-1,TRBD1
CATAVGARYGYTF,TGTGCCACCGCGGTGGGAGCCCGATATGGCTACACCTTC,13,-,TRBV19,TRBJ1-2,-
CASSQPAGLAGNYEQYF,TGTGCCAGCAGCCAACCGGCGGGACTAGCGGGAAACTACGAGCAGTACTTC,17,-,TRBV3-1/TRBV3-2,TRBJ2-7,TRBD2
CATSDTPAGSSYNEQFF,TGTGCCACCAGTGATACCCCGGCGGGAAGCTCCTACAATGAGCAGTTCTTC,17,-,TRBV24-1,TRBJ2-1,-
CASRARRQGNTEAFF,TGTGCCAGCAGGGCCAGACGACAGGGAAACACTGAAGCTTTCTTT,15,-,TRBV27,TRBJ1-1,TRBD1
CASSQDPGVGTQYF,TGTGCCAGCAGCCAAGATCCAGGGGTCGGGACCCAGTACTTC,14,-,TRBV3-1/TRBV3-2,TRBJ2-5,-
CAIRGQGKTDTQYF,TGTGCCATCAGGGGACAGGGGAAGACAGATACGCAGTATTTT,14,-,TRBV10-3,TRBJ2-3,TRBD1
CASSALNTGELFF,TGTGCCAGCAGCGCCTTGAACACCGGGGAGCTGTTTTTT,13,-,TRBV9,TRBJ2-2,-
CASGDSQYQPQHF,TGTGCCAGCGGGGACAGCCAATATCAGCCCCAGCATTTT,13,-,TRBV6-5,TRBJ1-5,TRBD1
CASRDSPVSYEQYF,TGCGCCAGCAGGGACTCCCCTGTCTCCTACGAGCAGTACTTC,14,-,TRBV10-2,TRBJ2-7,-
CASSFSLAGTRRYNEQFF,TGTGCCAGCAGTTTTAGTCTAGCGGGAACTCGAAGGTACAATGAGCAGTTCTTC,18,-,TRBV27,TRBJ2-1,TRBD2
CASNYGTGGENYEQYF,TGTGCCAGCAACTACGGGACAGGGGGAGAAAACTACGAGCAGTACTTC,16,-,TRBV2,TRBJ2-7,TRBD1